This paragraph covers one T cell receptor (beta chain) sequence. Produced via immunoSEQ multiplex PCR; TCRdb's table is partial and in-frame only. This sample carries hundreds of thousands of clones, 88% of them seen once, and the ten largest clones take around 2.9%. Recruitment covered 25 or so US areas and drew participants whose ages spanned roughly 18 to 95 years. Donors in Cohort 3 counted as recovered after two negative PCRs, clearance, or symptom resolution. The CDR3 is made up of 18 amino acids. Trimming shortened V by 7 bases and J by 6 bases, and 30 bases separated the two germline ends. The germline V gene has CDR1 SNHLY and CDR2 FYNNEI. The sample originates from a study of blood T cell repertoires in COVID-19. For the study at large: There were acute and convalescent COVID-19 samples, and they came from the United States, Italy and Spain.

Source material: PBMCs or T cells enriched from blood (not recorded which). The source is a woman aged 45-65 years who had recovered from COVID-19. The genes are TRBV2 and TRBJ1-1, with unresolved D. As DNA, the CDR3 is TGTGCCAGCAACCTACATCCCGTGGGAAGGGAGCGTGTCGCTGAAGCTTTCTTT. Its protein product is CASNLHPVGRERVAEAFF.